The text below deals with one T cell receptor (beta chain). Its antigen is not identified. Primed by a sample-barcoded 5' primer and a J-beta primer mix, a second PCR proceeded for 7 to 11 cycles. In TCRdb, the 5' RACE reads were re-called with MiXCR into one record per CDR3 protein. This table holds some 780,000 distinct CDR3 sequences, more than 55% found once. The data belong to a study of blood T cells in healthy people across ages. Study context: Through template switching, about one barcoded beta molecule was captured per two T cells, as measured in model experiments. Points from the study as a whole: It was the long-lived donors that had more naive CD4+ cells and higher diversity than aged donors.

This CDR3 spans 16 amino acids. The germline CDR1 and CDR2 sequences are ENHRY and SYGVKD. The V gene lost 3 bases and the J gene lost 0 bases, with 12 bases spanning the gap. Healthy individuals of Caucasian origin from Russia, aged roughly 6 to 95, served as donors. Each individual donor underwent a draw of 8.5 to 10 milliliters of peripheral blood. The sequencing sample was made of blood. The V gene is TRBV10-3, the J gene TRBJ2-1; perhaps TRBD2 as D (5 bases). The sequence derives from a man in his forties in good health. This CDR3 reads CAISEGSGSSYNEQFF. CDR3 DNA sequence: TGTGCCATCAGTGAAGGGTCGGGGAGCTCCTACAATGAGCAGTTCTTC.